This is a list of T cell receptor beta chains from one sample in a study of blood T cell repertoires in COVID-19. The data were produced by immunoSEQ multiplex PCR, yet TCRdb's version contains in-frame clones alone and is incomplete. The sample carries some 390,000 clones, more than 70% recorded once. Sequenced: peripheral blood. Every receptor here comes from a woman aged 60 to 75 with COVID-19, enrolled during active disease. CDR3s include the opening cysteine and the closing phenylalanine or tryptophan. Fields, in order: V gene, D gene, clone size, J gene, CDR3 protein, CDR3 DNA. The D gene is left open where the match is weak. Not all rows give a size; the values are once, few, many and, for expanded clones, a class.

V: TRBV30
D: NA
size: NA
J: TRBJ1-1
CDR3: CAWSGHLNTEAFF
DNA: TGTGCCTGGAGTGGACACCTTAACACTGAAGCTTTCTTT

V: TRBV24-1
D: NA
size: NA
J: TRBJ1-2
CDR3: CATSDSTAEPGGYTF
DNA: TGTGCCACCAGTGATTCTACAGCGGAACCGGGCGGCTACACCTTC

V: TRBV19
D: TRBD1
size: NA
J: TRBJ1-2
CDR3: CASKQGRGYTF
DNA: TGTGCCAGTAAACAGGGGAGAGGCTACACCTTC

V: TRBV7-2
D: TRBD2
size: NA
J: TRBJ2-1
CDR3: CASSLDSSGGSYNEQFF
DNA: TGTGCCAGCAGCTTAGATTCCAGCGGGGGTTCCTACAATGAGCAGTTCTTC

V: TRBV5-6
D: NA
size: NA
J: TRBJ1-5
CDR3: CASSLSRDGQPQHF
DNA: TGTGCCAGCAGCTTGTCCAGGGATGGCCAGCCCCAGCATTTT

V: TRBV7-9
D: NA
size: NA
J: TRBJ2-5
CDR3: CASSLRLAVLETQYF
DNA: TGTGCCAGCAGCTTAAGACTTGCCGTTTTGGAGACCCAGTACTTC

V: TRBV11-3
D: NA
size: NA
J: TRBJ2-3
CDR3: CASSVGPDTQYF
DNA: TGTGCCAGCAGCGTAGGGCCAGATACGCAGTATTTT

V: TRBV28
D: NA
size: NA
J: TRBJ2-1
CDR3: CASSFGQLINEQFF
DNA: TGTGCCAGCAGTTTTGGACAGTTAATCAATGAGCAGTTCTTC

V: TRBV28
D: TRBD2
size: NA
J: TRBJ2-1
CDR3: CASSLLAGGYGEQFF
DNA: TGTGCCAGCAGTTTGCTAGCGGGGGGATATGGTGAGCAGTTCTTC

V: TRBV6-5
D: TRBD1
size: NA
J: TRBJ1-2
CDR3: CASSYRQGTYGYTF
DNA: TGTGCCAGCAGTTACCGACAGGGAACCTATGGCTACACCTTC

V: TRBV5-1
D: NA
size: NA
J: TRBJ2-2
CDR3: CASSLTGPTGELFF
DNA: TGCGCCAGCAGCTTGACAGGGCCCACCGGGGAGCTGTTTTTT

V: TRBV7-2
D: NA
size: NA
J: TRBJ1-5
CDR3: CASSLVSAGVNQPQHF
DNA: TGTGCCAGCAGCTTAGTCTCGGCAGGGGTAAATCAGCCCCAGCATTTT

V: TRBV27
D: TRBD2
size: NA
J: TRBJ2-7
CDR3: CASSRTSGTYEQYF
DNA: TGTGCCAGCAGCCGGACTAGCGGGACCTACGAGCAGTACTTC

V: TRBV13
D: NA
size: NA
J: TRBJ1-3
CDR3: CASSYYNTISPGNTIYF
DNA: TGTGCCAGCAGCTACTACAACACGATCTCCCCTGGAAACACCATATATTTT

V: TRBV7-9
D: TRBD1
size: NA
J: TRBJ2-7
CDR3: CASSLQANRDRVYEQYF
DNA: TGTGCCAGCAGTTTACAGGCCAATCGGGACAGGGTCTACGAGCAGTACTTC

V: TRBV7-8
D: TRBD1
size: few
J: TRBJ1-2
CDR3: CASMPTGGRGYTF
DNA: TGTGCCAGCATGCCCACAGGGGGCCGTGGCTACACCTTC

V: TRBV5-6
D: NA
size: NA
J: TRBJ1-1
CDR3: CASSFSLMNTEAFF
DNA: TGTGCCAGCAGCTTTTCTCTTATGAACACTGAAGCTTTCTTT

V: TRBV2
D: NA
size: NA
J: TRBJ1-2
CDR3: CASSEERQGSSGYTF
DNA: TGTGCCAGCAGTGAAGAGAGGCAGGGATCGAGTGGCTACACCTTC

V: TRBV5-1
D: TRBD1
size: NA
J: TRBJ1-5
CDR3: CASSPGTGDRAPQHF
DNA: TGCGCCAGCAGCCCAGGGACAGGTGATAGAGCGCCCCAGCATTTT

V: TRBV19
D: NA
size: NA
J: TRBJ1-5
CDR3: CASSIQSNQPQHF
DNA: TGTGCCAGTAGTATACAGAGCAATCAGCCCCAGCATTTT

V: TRBV28
D: NA
size: NA
J: TRBJ2-7
CDR3: CASSAGARSSYEQYF
DNA: TGTGCCAGCAGCGCAGGGGCGAGGAGCTCCTACGAGCAGTACTTC

V: TRBV4-2
D: TRBD1
size: NA
J: TRBJ1-2
CDR3: CASSPLGQGAPNGYTF
DNA: TGTGCCAGCAGCCCTTTGGGACAGGGGGCGCCGAATGGCTACACCTTC